This T cell receptor (beta chain) was recorded in a study of tumor and adjacent non-tumor tissue in lung cancer. Across the study: Aged about 31 to 76 years, patients included more than nine men and roughly 5 women with stage I to III disease. Study observations and caveats: Tumor tissue had significantly higher TCR diversity than normal lung.

This clonotype was counted ten times or more. Its antigen is not identified. No cell sorting was done before RNA was extracted from the tissue. More than 3 cm separated this lung sample from the edge of the tumor. A modified ARM-PCR protocol with three rounds of nested PCR amplified TCRbeta. TCRdb re-analysed the multiplex PCR reads in MiXCR, keeping a single row per CDR3 protein. The table has 60,000 to 85,000 distinct CDR3 sequences, less than 85% seen once. The germline CDR1 and CDR2 sequences are SGHNT and YENEEA. The CDR3 loop spans 22 amino acids. Unmatched junction bases numbered 23, after V lost 3 bases and J lost 0 bases.

Sample: distant non-tumor lung tissue. The chain carries TRBV11-3 and TRBJ1-5, with 7 bases lining up with TRBD1. This clonotype originated in a man aged 70 or older with non-small cell lung cancer. In DNA form, the CDR3 reads TGTGCCAGCAGCTTCCTATTCAAATTAGGGGGCCTGAGCTTCCGTAGCAATCAGCCCCAGCATTTT. Encoded protein: CASSFLFKLGGLSFRSNQPQHF.